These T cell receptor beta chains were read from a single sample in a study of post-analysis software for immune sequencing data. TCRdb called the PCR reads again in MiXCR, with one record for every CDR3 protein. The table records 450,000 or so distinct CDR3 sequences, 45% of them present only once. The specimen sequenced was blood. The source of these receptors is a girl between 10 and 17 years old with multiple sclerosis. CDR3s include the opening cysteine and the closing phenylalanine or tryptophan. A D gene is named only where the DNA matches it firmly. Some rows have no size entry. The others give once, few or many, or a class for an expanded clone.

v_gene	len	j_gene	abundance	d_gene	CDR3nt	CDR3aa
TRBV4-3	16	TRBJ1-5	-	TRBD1	TGCGCCAGCAGCCAAGATAGGGTGACAGGGACCCAGCCCCAGCATTTT	CASSQDRVTGTQPQHF
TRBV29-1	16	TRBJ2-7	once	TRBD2	TGCAGCGTTGGTGGTGGGAGGGCCTCTCTCCCCTACGAGCAGTACTTC	CSVGGGRASLPYEQYF
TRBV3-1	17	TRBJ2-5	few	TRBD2	TGTGCCAGCAGCCAAGGACTAGCGGGATCAGAAGGGGAGACCCAGTACTTC	CASSQGLAGSEGETQYF
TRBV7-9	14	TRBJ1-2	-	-	TGTGCCAGCAGGCCAACAGGGCAGGGCTATGGCTGCACCTTC	CASRPTGQGYGCTF
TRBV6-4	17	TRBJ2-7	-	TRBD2	TGTGCCAGCAGCGAAAGAGGACTAGCGTATAAGACCTACGAGCAGTACTTC	CASSERGLAYKTYEQYF
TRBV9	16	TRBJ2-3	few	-	TGTGCCAGCAGCGTAGCCCACGGGACCGGCACAGATACGCAGTATTTT	CASSVAHGTGTDTQYF
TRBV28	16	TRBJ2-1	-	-	TGTGCCAGCAGTTTATTTAGAACTACCCGGGGAGGAGAGCAGTTCTTC	CASSLFRTTRGGEQFF
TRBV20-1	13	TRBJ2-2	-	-	TGCAGTGTGGGACGCCTAAACACCGGGGAGCTGTTTTTT	CSVGRLNTGELFF
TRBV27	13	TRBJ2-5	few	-	TGTGCCAGCAGCACCCCTTTCCAAGAGACCCAGTACTTC	CASSTPFQETQYF
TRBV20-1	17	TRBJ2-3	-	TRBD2	TGCAGTGCTAGAAATCAGCGAGGGACTAGCGTCACAGATACGCAGTATTTT	CSARNQRGTSVTDTQYF
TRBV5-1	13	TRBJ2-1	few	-	TGCGCCAGCAGCTTGGTACTTGGGCATGAGCAGTTCTTC	CASSLVLGHEQFF
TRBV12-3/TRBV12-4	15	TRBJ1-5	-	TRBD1	TGTGCCAGCAGTTTAGGACAGGGTTCGGGTCAGCCCCAGCATTTT	CASSLGQGSGQPQHF
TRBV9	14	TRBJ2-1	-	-	TGTGCCAGCAGCGAGGGGAGCAGGGGCTATGAGCAGTTCTTC	CASSEGSRGYEQFF
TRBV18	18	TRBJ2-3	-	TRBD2	TGTGCCAGCTCACTATCCGGGACTAGCGGGATGAACACAGATACGCAGTATTTT	CASSLSGTSGMNTDTQYF
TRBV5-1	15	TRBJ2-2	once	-	TGCGCCAGCAGCCCGGACAGAGCTCCCACCGGGGAGCTGTTTTTT	CASSPDRAPTGELFF
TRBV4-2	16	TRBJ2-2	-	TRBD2	TGTGCCAGCAGCCAAGAAACAGCGGGAGACCCTGGGGAGCTGTTTTTT	CASSQETAGDPGELFF
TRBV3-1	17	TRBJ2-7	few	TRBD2	TGTGCCAGCAGCCCTAGCGGGGGTATACCCTACTCCTACGAGCAGTACTTC	CASSPSGGIPYSYEQYF